The clone carrying this TCR beta chain was observed a handful of times. Its antigen is currently unknown. V lost 0 bases and J lost 4, with 11 bases in between. CDR3 length: 15 residues. Germline CDR1 is SGHRS and CDR2 is YFSETQ. The entry originates in a study of CD8 T cells in ankylosing spondylitis. Overall study findings and caveats: Blood from ankylosing spondylitis patients appeared to carry a characteristic roughly 8-variant TCR beta motif.

TCRdb reprocessed the 5' RACE reads with MiXCR, giving one entry per CDR3 protein. The top ten clones hold 0.51% of a sample with more than 650,000 distinct CDR3 sequences, about 11% of them seen once. What was sequenced was blood, either unsorted or a sorted T cell fraction (not recorded which). The rearrangement uses TRBV5-1 and TRBJ2-1, with D unresolved. This sequence was found in a male donor with ankylosing spondylitis. CDR3 bases: TGCGCCAGCAGCTTGGTTCGAGCCGAGTACAATGAGCAGTTCTTC. This translates into CASSLVRAEYNEQFF.